This T cell receptor beta chain was observed in a study of T cell responses to AZD1222 COVID-19 vaccine. Overall study results and limits: Across the whole spike, CD4 TCRs peaked at regions 160-218 and 743-854.

Only in-frame clones appear in the TCRdb table, and some are missing; sequencing was by immunoSEQ multiplex PCR. This sample has around 130,000 clones; around 91% occur once, and the top ten carry over 1.5%. Concerning this clone itself: Its antigen is not identified.

Germline values: CDR1 SGHDN, CDR2 FVKESK. This CDR3 is 14 amino acids long. V was trimmed by 4 bases and J by 4 bases, leaving 11 bases between them. The sequence was obtained from an adult in good health. The chain carries TRBV14 and TRBJ2-1, with D unresolved. The source material was peripheral blood, sampled on day 0 of AZD1222 vaccination. DNA of the CDR3: TGTGCCAGCAGCCCCGTTGGCAGATACAATGAGCAGTTCTTC. Protein sequence: CASSPVGRYNEQFF.